This passage covers 20 T cell receptor beta chains from one sample sequenced in a study of radiotherapy plus CTLA-4 blockade in lung cancer. Profiling relied on immunoSEQ multiplex PCR, and the TCRdb table lists in-frame clones only, not all of them. The table shows more than 90,000 clones, with roughly 86% occurring only once. Sequencing was performed on peripheral blood, taken from a patient treated with radiotherapy plus ipilimumab. The receptors shown here come from a human donor with non-small cell lung cancer that progressed on radiotherapy plus ipilimumab. Some clones in this sample may be carry-over from other donors' samples.

The chain combines TRBV5-1 with TRBJ1-2; 10 nucleotides agree with TRBD1. The J segment lost 7 bases and the V segment lost 4 bases, leaving 10 bases of the junction unmatched. The CDR3 has 15 amino acids. Germline V CDR1 and CDR2: SGHRS, YFSETQ. The DNA for the CDR3 is TGCGCCAGCAGCCCGGGGACAGGGGTAGACCTTGGCTACACCTTC. Its protein product is CASSPGTGVDLGYTF.

The rearrangement joins TRBV27 to TRBJ2-5; D might be TRBD1 (5 bases). The CDR3 is made up of 14 amino acids. The germline V gene encodes CDR1 MNHEY and CDR2 SMNVEV (reference sequence). Between the trimmed V and J ends, which lost 2 bases and 1 base, there was a span of 8 bases. DNA for the CDR3: TGTGCCAGCAGTTTACTGGGGCCCCAAGAGACCCAGTACTTC. Encoded protein: CASSLLGPQETQYF.

The V call is TRBV29-1, the J call TRBJ2-2, with 8 positions matching TRBD1. The CDR3 spans 14 residues. Germline V gives CDR1 SQVTM, CDR2 ANQGSEA. After removal of 5 bases from V and 7 bases from J, the junction contained 9 bases not matched to a gene. CDR3 DNA sequence: TGCAGCGTTCTCACCAGGACAGGGTACGGGGAGCTGTTTTTT. The encoded protein is CSVLTRTGYGELFF.

This chain joins TRBV28 and TRBJ1-5; no firm D call. Germline CDR1 and CDR2: MDHEN and SYDVKM. The CDR3 has 14 residues. Trimming took 3 bases from V and 6 from J, leaving 12 bases between them. CDR3 in amino acids: CASSFGWGGQPQHF. The CDR3 nucleotides read TGTGCCAGCAGTTTCGGATGGGGTGGTCAGCCCCAGCATTTT.

The chain employs TRBV30 and TRBJ2-3; possibly TRBD2 for D (7 bases). V was clipped by 5 bases and J by 2 bases, with 14 bases between them. Germline assignment: CDR1 GTSNPN and CDR2 SVGIG (reference sequence). The CDR3 is 14 amino acids. Here the CDR3 reads CAWEGGGSTDTQYF. In DNA, the CDR3 is TGTGCCTGGGAGGGCGGGGGCTCCACAGATACGCAGTATTTT.

This clone was counted once. CDR3 region: CASSQDRGQGGTQYF. DNA for the CDR3: TGCGCCAGCAGCCAAGATCGGGGACAGGGAGGTACCCAGTACTTC. The rearrangement links TRBV4-1 to TRBJ2-5, with 9 positions matching TRBD1. CDR1 and CDR2 from the germline V gene are MGHRA and YSYEKL. This CDR3 has 15 residues. The ends lost 0 bases at V and 8 bases at J; junction bases unmatched: 7.

The chain has TRBV7-9 and TRBJ1-2; D unclear. V dropped 5 bases and J dropped 4 bases, with 8 bases sitting between them. Germline V gives CDR1 SEHNR, CDR2 FQNEAQ (reference sequence). This CDR3 is built from 12 residues. The CDR3 coding sequence is TGTGCCAGCAGCGGCGTGATCTATGGCTACACCTTC. This codes for CASSGVIYGYTF.

The count of this clone is one. The chain uses TRBV4-1 and TRBJ1-6; 8 bases line up with TRBD1. The trim removed 4 bases at V and 0 bases at J, leaving 5 bases unmatched. The CDR3 is made up of 17 amino acids. CDR1 is MGHRA and CDR2 is YSYEKL in the germline V gene. CDR3 region: CASSLGQGSSYNSPLHF. The DNA of the CDR3 is TGCGCCAGCAGCCTAGGACAGGGTAGCTCCTATAATTCACCCCTCCACTTT.

The chain employs TRBV6-5 and TRBJ1-4; D call uncertain. V lost 6 bases to trimming and J lost 7 bases, with 15 bases between them. This CDR3 is built from 14 residues. Germline V gene sequence: CDR1 MNHEY, CDR2 SVGAGI. CDR3 DNA sequence: TGTGCCAGCAGGTTGGGAGTTCAGAGTGAAAAACTGTTTTTT. Its translation: CASRLGVQSEKLFF.

The sample holds a few counts of this clone. This chain connects TRBV6-6 to TRBJ1-2; no reliable D call. The CDR3 spans 14 residues. Germline V gene data show CDR1 as MNHNY and CDR2 as SVGAGI (reference sequence). With 10 bases removed from V and 8 bases from J, the gap between germline ends came to 23 bases. This CDR3 reads CATRGWGSIGGYTF. The CDR3 coding sequence is TGTGCCACAAGAGGATGGGGTTCGATCGGCGGCTACACCTTC.

The chain uses TRBV7-2 and TRBJ2-5, with D possibly being TRBD2 (7 bases). V gave up 5 bases and J gave up 5 bases, with 15 bases separating them. This CDR3 has 14 residues. Looked up from germline, CDR1 is SGHTA and CDR2 is FQGNSA. CDR3: CASSRGLGGETQYF. The CDR3 nucleotides are TGTGCCAGCAGCCGTGGACTAGGGGGGGAGACCCAGTACTTC.

This clone occurred a few times. This sequence joins TRBV7-8 and TRBJ2-7; 9 nucleotides match TRBD1. CDR1 SGHVS and CDR2 FQNEAQ come from the germline V gene. Germline trimming cut 5 bases from V and 5 bases from J; bases unmatched to any gene: 7. The CDR3 length is 14 residues. The CDR3 DNA sequence: TGTGCCAGCAGCCCAACGGGACAGGGTAACGAGCAGTACTTC. As protein: CASSPTGQGNEQYF.

The rearrangement joins TRBV2 to TRBJ1-1, with D unclear. V was clipped by 0 bases and J by 1 base, with 6 bases between them. Germline CDR1 is SNHLY and CDR2 is FYNNEI. The CDR3 is 14 amino acids. DNA of the CDR3: TGTGCCAGCAGTGAAGCTCCAGCGAACACTGAAGCTTTCTTT. Translating gives CASSEAPANTEAFF.

CDR3 sequence (DNA): TGTGCCAGCAGCTACGGACCGAACACCGGGGAGCTGTTTTTT. Encoded protein: CASSYGPNTGELFF. V usage is TRBV5-6 and J usage is TRBJ2-2; D uncertain. V was trimmed by 3 bases and J by 0 bases, leaving 6 bases between them. The CDR3 runs 14 residues. The germline V gene has CDR1 SGHDT and CDR2 YYEEEE.

This clone was counted once. This rearrangement joins TRBV18 to TRBJ1-6; TRBD1 matches at 7 bases. Germline CDR1 and CDR2: KGHSH and LQKENI. J was trimmed by 16 bases and V by 2 bases; bases with no gene match: 17. The CDR3 runs to 16 residues. The DNA for the CDR3 is TGTGCCAGCTCACCATCCTTCGGGACAGTCTTACGTCTGCTCCACTTT. Its translation is CASSPSFGTVLRLLHF. The complete variable domain, with remaining parts taken from reference TRBV18 and TRBJ1-6, reads NAGVMQNPRHLVRRRGQEARLRCSPMKGHSHVYWYRQLPEEGLKFMVYLQKENIIDESGMPKERFSAEFPKEGPSILRIQQVVRGDSAAYFCASSPSFGTVLRLLHFGNGTRLTVT.

The chain uses TRBV7-2 and TRBJ2-1, with a tentative D call TRBD2 (6 bases). V lost 1 base to trimming and J lost 10 bases, with 17 bases between them. The CDR3 sequence is 15 residues long. In germline, CDR1 is SGHTA, CDR2 FQGNSA. CDR3 loop: CASSLEAGGSSEQFF. The DNA of the CDR3 is TGTGCCAGCAGCTTAGAAGCGGGTGGAAGTTCGGAGCAGTTCTTC.

CDR3 loop: CASSPERVGRQGYYGYTF. In DNA, the CDR3 is TGTGCCAGCAGCCCCGAGCGTGTGGGTCGACAGGGTTACTATGGCTACACCTTC. The chain links TRBV27 to TRBJ1-2; TRBD1 agrees at 7 bases. V was clipped by 6 bases and J by 3 bases; unmatched bases: 19. CDR3 length: 18 amino acids. The germline CDR1 and CDR2 sequences are MNHEY and SMNVEV (reference sequence).

This clone is a singleton in its sample. V is TRBV6-1 and J is TRBJ1-2; D ambiguous. Germline-derived CDR1 and CDR2 are MNHNS and SASEGT. This CDR3 has 15 amino acids. The V gene lost 3 bases and the J gene lost 8 bases, with 19 bases spanning the gap. This CDR3 reads CASSDLGNLRSGYTF. CDR3 nucleotides: TGTGCCAGCAGTGACCTGGGGAATCTCCGGAGCGGCTACACCTTC.

This rearrangement joins TRBV29-1 to TRBJ2-7; D not certain. This CDR3 has 14 residues. Germline CDR1 SQVTM, CDR2 ANQGSEA. V lost 3 bases and J lost 5, with 17 bases in between. The CDR3 bases are TGCAGCGTTGAGGGCACCGGACCCCCAGACGAGCAGTACTTC. It is translated as CSVEGTGPPDEQYF.

About this clone: Compared with germline, one end of the junction differs, possibly owing to a read error. The chain carries TRBV18 and TRBJ2-7; 9 bases are shared with TRBD2. The CDR3 loop spans 15 amino acids. The germline gives CDR1 KGHSH, CDR2 LQKENI. In DNA, the CDR3 is TGTGCCAGCTCACCGCAGGGGACTAGCTCCCACGAGCAGTACTTC. Translating gives CASSPQGTSSHEQYF. Variable domain in full (rest from reference TRBV18 and TRBJ2-7): NAGVMQNPRHLVRRRGQEARLRCSPMKGHSHVYWYRQLPEEGLKFMVYLQKENIIDESGMPKERFSAEFPKEGPSILRIQQVVRGDSAAYFCASSPQGTSSHEQYFGPGTRLTVT.